This TCR beta chain was profiled in a study of T cell responses to AZD1222 COVID-19 vaccine. Study-level points and caveats: There were mostly white British donors and more females than males, and clonal diversity was possibly underestimated.

CDR3 length: 15 amino acids. V dropped 6 bases and J dropped 8 bases, with 22 bases sitting between them. Germline CDR1 is SNHLY and CDR2 is FYNNEI. Libraries were prepared by immunoSEQ multiplex PCR; TCRdb keeps only in-frame clonotypes and omits some of them. This table has 95,000 to 150,000 clones, about 87% appearing once. Note on this clone: Its antigen is undetermined.

The receptor comes from an adult in good health. The specimen was peripheral blood, collected on day 0 of AZD1222 vaccination. V gene TRBV2 combines with J gene TRBJ1-2; a weak D match, TRBD1 (5 bases). CDR3: CASSLHVGLEGGYTF. The CDR3 DNA follows: TGTGCCAGCAGCCTACATGTGGGCCTAGAGGGGGGCTACACCTTC.